Described below is a single T cell receptor (beta chain) sequence and its context. One Seattle source followed patients from active infection through their disease course. In the original workflow: Quantification of nucleated cells was approximated via reference gene primer amplification. Measured with immunoSEQ multiplex PCR; TCRdb has only the in-frame clones, and not every one. V, J and clone size derive from that table, while D and trimming were established from the DNA sequence. In the table there are 200,000 to 300,000 clones, roughly 86% of which are singletons. This sample is part of a study of blood T cell repertoires in COVID-19. In the study overall: COVID-19 samples collected from the United States, Italy and Spain covered acute and convalescent phases.

The V gene's germline CDR1 is SGHRS and CDR2 YFSETQ. Trimming removed 0 bases from V and 1 base from J; junction bases left unmatched: 4. The CDR3 covers 16 residues. The receptor comes from an older woman with COVID-19, enrolled during active disease. Sequencing was carried out using peripheral blood. This chain connects TRBV5-1 to TRBJ2-5; 9 nucleotides agree with TRBD2. In DNA, the CDR3 is TGCGCCAGCAGCTTGGGACTAGCGGCACCCCAAGAGACCCAGTACTTC. Translated: CASSLGLAAPQETQYF.